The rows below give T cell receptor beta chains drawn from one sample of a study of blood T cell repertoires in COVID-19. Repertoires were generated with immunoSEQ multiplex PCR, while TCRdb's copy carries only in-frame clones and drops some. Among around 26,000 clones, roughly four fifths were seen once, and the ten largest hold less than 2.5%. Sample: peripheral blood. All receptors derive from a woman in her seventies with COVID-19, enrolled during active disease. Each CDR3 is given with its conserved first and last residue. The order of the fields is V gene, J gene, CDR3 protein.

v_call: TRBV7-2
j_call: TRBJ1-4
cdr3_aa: CASRQGANTANEKLFF

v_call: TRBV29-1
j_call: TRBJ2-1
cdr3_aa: CSVDLTLAGVYEQFF

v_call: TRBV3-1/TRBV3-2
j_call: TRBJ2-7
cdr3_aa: CASSQWEQGYEQYF

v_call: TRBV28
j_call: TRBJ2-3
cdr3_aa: CASSLGRTTTDTQYF

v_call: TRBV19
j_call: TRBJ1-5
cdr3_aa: CASTHLQVGNQPQHF

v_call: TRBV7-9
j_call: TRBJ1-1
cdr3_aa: CASRSTGPNTEAFF

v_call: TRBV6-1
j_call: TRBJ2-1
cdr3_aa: CASSERREQFF

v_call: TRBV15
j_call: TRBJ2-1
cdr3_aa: CATSREGAGYNEQFF

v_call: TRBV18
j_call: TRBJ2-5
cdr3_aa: CASSQSKTSVPSQETQYF

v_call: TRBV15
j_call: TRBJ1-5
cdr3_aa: CATSRRGDQPQHF

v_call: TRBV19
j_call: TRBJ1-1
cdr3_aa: CASTNDRGTEAFF

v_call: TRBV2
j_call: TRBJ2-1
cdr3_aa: CASTRGRGYNEQFF

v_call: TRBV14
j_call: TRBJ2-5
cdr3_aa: CASSQAGGRVETQYF

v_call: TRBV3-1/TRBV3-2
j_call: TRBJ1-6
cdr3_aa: CASSGTRSSYNSPLHF

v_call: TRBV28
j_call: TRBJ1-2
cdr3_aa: CASSDHSQGRGYTF

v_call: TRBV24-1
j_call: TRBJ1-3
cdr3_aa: CATSAEDTIYF

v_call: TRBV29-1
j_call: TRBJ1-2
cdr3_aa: CSAPVGRGAGNYGYTF

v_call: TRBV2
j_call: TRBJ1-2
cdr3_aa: CASSGMWRGESANYGYTF

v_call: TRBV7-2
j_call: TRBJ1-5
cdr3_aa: CASSPRGQGDQPQHF

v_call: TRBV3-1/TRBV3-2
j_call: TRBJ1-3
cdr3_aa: CASSQPAAGNTIYF

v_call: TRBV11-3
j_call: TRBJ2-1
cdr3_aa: CASSLDGSSGGRYNEQFF

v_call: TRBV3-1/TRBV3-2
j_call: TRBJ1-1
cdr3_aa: CASSQEGANTEAFF

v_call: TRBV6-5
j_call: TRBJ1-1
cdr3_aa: CASSYVGGTEAFF

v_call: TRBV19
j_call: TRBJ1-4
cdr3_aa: CASSPPGTVKGELFF

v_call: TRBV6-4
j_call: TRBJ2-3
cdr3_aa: CASSAGLGGADTQYF

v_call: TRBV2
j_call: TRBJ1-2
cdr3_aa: CASSEGGQGAVGYTF

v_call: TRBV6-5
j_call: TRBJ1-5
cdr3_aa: CASGQVNQPQHF

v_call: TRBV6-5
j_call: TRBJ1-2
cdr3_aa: CASSKAGGSYGYTF

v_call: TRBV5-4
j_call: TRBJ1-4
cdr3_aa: CASSSGQGGEKLFF

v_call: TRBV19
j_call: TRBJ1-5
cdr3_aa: CASSIVRSGNQPQHF

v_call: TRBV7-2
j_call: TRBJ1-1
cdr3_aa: CASSLAWNSPEAFF

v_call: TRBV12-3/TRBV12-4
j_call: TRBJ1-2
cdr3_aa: CASSRRRDEDF

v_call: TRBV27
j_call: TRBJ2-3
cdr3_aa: CASSFSGLALSTDTQYF

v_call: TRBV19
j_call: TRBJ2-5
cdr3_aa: CASSIGRARKRVAQETQYF

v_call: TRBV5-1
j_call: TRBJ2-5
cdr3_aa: CASSLGDIQETQYF

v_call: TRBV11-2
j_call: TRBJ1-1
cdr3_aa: CASSLKEGNTEAFF

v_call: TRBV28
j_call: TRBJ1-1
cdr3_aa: CASVGRGRDTEAFF

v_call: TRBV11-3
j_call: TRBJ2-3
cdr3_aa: CASSPLAGGLAGADTQYF

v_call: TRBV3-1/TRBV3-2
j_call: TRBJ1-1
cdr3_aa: CASSRQGDAFF

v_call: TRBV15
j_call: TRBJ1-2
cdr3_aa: CATSSEGQGNYGYTF

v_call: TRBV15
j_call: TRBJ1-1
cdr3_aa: CATSTRDRVTEAFF

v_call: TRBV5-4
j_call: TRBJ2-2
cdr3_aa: CASSLAAAEAGELFF

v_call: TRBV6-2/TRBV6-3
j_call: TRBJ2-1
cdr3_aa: CASSYYPNNEQFF

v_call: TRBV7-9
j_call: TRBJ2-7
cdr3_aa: CASSPTPGTGGFRSYEQYF